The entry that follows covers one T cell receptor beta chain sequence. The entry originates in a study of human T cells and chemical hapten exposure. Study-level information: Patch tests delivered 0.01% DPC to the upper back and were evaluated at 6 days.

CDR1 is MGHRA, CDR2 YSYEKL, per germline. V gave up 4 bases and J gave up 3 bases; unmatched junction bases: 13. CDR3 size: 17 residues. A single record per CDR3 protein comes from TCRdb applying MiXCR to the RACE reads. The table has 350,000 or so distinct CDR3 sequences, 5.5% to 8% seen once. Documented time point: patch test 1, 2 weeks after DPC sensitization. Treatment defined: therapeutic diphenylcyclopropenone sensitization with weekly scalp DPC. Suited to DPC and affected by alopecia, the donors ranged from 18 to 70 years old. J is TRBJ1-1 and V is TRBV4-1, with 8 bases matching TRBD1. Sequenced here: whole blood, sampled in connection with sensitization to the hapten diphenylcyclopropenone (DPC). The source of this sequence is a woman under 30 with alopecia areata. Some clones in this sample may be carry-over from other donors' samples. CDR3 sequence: CASSPPRGQGVDTEAFF. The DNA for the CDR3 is TGCGCCAGCAGCCCCCCGAGAGGACAGGGCGTGGACACTGAAGCTTTCTTT.